This TCR beta chain was retrieved from a study of shared clonotypes between healthy human individuals. This clone was picked up one time. Sequencing used immunoSEQ multiplex PCR; TCRdb keeps in-frame clones, though not all of them. The sample shows some 1.4 million clones, around 95% of them seen only once. There are 16 residues in the CDR3. V lost 4 bases, J lost 0 bases, and 13 bases lay in between. Germline assignment: CDR1 SGHTS and CDR2 YDEGEE. This clonotype was sampled from a young man in good health. Sequenced: naive CD4+ T cells sorted from blood. The subset: CD45RA+ positively selected. The V gene is TRBV5-8, the J gene TRBJ1-4, with a tentative D call TRBD1 (5 bases). CDR3 sequence (DNA): TGTGCCAGCAGCAGGGGATACGAAGCAACTAATGAAAAACTGTTTTTT. It specifies CASSRGYEATNEKLFF.